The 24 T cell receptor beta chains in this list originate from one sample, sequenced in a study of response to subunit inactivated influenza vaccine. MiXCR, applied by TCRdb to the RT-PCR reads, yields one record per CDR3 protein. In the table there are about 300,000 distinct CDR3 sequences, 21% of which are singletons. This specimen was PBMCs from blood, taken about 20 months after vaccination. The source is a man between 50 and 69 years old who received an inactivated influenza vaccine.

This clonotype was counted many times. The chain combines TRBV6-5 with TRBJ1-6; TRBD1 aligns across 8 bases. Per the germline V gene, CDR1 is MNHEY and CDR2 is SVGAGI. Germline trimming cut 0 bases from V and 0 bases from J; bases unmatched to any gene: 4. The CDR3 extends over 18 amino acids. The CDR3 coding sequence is TGTGCCAGCAGTTACTCCGGACAGGGAAGCTCCTATAATTCACCCCTCCACTTT. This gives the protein CASSYSGQGSSYNSPLHF.

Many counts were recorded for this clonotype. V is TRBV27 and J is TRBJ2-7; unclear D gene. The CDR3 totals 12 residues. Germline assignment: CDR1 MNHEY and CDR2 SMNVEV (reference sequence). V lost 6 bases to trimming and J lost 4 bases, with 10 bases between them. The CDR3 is CASRSGLYEQYF. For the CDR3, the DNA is TGTGCCAGCAGATCCGGCCTTTACGAGCAGTACTTC.

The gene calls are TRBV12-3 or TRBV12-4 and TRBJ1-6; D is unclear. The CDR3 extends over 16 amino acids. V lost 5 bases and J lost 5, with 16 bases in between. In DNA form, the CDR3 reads TGTGCCAGCAGTCTCGGGTCGCAGATAGATAATTCACCCCTCCACTTT. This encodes CASSLGSQIDNSPLHF.

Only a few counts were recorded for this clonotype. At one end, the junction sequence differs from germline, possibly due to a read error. The CDR3 loop is CASSEDRGRNQPQHF. The DNA of the CDR3 is TGTGCCAGCAGCGAAGACAGGGGGCGGAATCAGCCCCAGCATTTT. The V gene is TRBV6-1, the J gene TRBJ1-5; 10 positions agree with TRBD1. The V gene's germline CDR1 is MNHNS and CDR2 SASEGT. The CDR3 totals 15 residues.

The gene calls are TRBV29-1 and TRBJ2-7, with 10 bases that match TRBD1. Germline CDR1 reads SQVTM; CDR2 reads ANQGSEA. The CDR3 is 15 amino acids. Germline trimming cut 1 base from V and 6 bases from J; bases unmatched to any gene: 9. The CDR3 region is CSVEARQGARSEQYF. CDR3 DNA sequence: TGCAGCGTTGAAGCCAGACAGGGGGCGCGTTCCGAGCAGTACTTC.

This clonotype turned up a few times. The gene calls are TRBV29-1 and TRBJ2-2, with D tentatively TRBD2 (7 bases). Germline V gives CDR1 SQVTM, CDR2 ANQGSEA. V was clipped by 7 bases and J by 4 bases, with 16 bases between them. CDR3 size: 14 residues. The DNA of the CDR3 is TGCAGCGCCTGGGGGGGGCTTGGCACCGGGGAGCTGTTTTTT. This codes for CSAWGGLGTGELFF.

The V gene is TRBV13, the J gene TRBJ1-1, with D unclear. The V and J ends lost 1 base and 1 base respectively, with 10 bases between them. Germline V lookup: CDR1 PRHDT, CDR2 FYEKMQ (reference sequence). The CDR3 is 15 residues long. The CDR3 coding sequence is TGTGCCAGCAGCTTAGTAGGTGAGGGGAACACTGAAGCTTTCTTT. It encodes CASSLVGEGNTEAFF.

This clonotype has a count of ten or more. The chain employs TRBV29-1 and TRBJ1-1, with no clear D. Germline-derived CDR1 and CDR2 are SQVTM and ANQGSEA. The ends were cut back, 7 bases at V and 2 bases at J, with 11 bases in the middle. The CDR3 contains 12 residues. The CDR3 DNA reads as TGCAGCGCAAGGCCCCCTAACACTGAAGCTTTCTTT. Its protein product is CSARPPNTEAFF.

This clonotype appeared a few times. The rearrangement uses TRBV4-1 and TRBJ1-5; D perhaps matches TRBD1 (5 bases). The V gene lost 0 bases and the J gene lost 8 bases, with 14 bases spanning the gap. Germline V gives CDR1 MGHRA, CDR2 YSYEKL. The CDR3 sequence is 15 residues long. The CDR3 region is CASSQEVTDPKPQHF. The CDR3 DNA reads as TGCGCCAGCAGCCAAGAGGTGACAGACCCTAAGCCCCAGCATTTT.

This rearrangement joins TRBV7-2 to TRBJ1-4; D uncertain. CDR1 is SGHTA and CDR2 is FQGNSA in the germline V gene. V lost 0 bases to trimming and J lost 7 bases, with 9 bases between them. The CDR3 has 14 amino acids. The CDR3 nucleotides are TGTGCCAGCAGCTTAGCCGGCCTCCCTGAAAAACTGTTTTTT. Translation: CASSLAGLPEKLFF.

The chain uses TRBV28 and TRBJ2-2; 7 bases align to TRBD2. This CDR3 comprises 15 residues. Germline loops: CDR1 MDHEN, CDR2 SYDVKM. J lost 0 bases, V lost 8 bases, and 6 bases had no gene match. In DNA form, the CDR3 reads TGTGCCAGCCAGGCTAGCGGAGCGAACACCGGGGAGCTGTTTTTT. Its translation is CASQASGANTGELFF.

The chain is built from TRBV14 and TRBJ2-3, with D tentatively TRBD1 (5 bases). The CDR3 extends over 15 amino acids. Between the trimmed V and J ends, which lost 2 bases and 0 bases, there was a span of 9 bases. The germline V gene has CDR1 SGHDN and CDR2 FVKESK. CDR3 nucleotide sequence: TGTGCCAGCAGCCAACTCCAGGGTAGCACAGATACGCAGTATTTT. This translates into CASSQLQGSTDTQYF.

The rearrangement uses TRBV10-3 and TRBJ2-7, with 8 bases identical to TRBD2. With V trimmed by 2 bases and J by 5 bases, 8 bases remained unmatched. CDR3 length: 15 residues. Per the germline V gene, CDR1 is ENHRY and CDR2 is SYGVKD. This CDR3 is CAISEGAGGSHEQYF. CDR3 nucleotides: TGTGCCATCAGTGAGGGGGCGGGAGGAAGCCACGAGCAGTACTTC.

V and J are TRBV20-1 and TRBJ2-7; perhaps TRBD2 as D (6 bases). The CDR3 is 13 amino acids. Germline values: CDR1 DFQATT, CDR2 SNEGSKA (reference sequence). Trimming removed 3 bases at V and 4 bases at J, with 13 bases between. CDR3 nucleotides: TGCAGTGCTAGGCGGGACCTGAGTTACGAGCAGTACTTC. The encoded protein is CSARRDLSYEQYF.

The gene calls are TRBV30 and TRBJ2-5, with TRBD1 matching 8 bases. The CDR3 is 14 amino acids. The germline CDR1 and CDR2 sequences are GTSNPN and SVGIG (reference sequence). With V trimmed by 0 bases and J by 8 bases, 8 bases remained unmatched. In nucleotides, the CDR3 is TGTGCCTGGAGTGTGCAGGGGGCTTATGGAACCCAGTACTTC. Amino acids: CAWSVQGAYGTQYF.

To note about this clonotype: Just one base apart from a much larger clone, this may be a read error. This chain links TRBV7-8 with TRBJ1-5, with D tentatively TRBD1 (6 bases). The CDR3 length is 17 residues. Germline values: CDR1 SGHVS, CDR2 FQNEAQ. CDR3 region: CAGSPSGGGRSNQPQHF. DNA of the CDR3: TGTGCCGGCAGCCCCTCTGGGGGCGGGAGGAGCAATCAGCCCCAGCATTTT.

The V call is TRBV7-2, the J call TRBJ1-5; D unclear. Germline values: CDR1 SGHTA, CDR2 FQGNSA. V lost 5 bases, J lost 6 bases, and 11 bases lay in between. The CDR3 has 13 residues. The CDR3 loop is CASSQVASQPQHF. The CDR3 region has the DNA TGTGCCAGCAGCCAGGTAGCTTCTCAGCCCCAGCATTTT.

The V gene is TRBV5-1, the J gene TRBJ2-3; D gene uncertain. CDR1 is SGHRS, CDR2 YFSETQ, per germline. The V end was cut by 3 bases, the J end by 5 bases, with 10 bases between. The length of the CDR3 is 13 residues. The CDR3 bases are TGCGCCAGCAGCTCCCGTCCCGGAGATACGCAGTATTTT. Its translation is CASSSRPGDTQYF.

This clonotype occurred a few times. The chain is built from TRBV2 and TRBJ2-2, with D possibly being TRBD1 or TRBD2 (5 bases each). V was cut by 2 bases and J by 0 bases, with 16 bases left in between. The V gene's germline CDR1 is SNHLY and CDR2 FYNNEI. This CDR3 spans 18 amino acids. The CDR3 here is CASSETVVGTPNTGELFF. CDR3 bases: TGTGCCAGCAGTGAAACGGTGGTCGGGACCCCGAACACCGGGGAGCTGTTTTTT. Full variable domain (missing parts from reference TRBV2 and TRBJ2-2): EPEVTQTPSHQVTQMGQEVILRCVPISNHLYFYWYRQILGQKVEFLVSFYNNEISEKSEIFDDQFSVERPDGSNFTLKIRSTKLEDSAMYFCASSETVVGTPNTGELFFGEGSRLTVL.

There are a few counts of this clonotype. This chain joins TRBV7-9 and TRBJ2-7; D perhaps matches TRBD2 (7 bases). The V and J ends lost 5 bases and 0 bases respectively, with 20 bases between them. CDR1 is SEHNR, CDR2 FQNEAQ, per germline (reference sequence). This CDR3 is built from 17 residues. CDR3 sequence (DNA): TGTGCCAGCAGCAAGTCCCAGGGGCGGGGGACCTCCTACGAGCAGTACTTC. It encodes CASSKSQGRGTSYEQYF.

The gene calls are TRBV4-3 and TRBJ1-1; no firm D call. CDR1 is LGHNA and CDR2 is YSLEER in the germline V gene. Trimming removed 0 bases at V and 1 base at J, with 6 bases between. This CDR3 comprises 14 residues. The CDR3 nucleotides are TGCGCCAGCAGCCAAGAACGATCGAACACTGAAGCTTTCTTT. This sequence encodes CASSQERSNTEAFF.

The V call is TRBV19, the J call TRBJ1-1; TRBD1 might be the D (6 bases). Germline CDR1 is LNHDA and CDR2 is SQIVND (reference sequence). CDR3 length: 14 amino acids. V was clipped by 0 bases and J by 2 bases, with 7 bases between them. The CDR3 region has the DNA TGTGCCAGTAGTATAGATGGGGGCAACACTGAAGCTTTCTTT. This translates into CASSIDGGNTEAFF.

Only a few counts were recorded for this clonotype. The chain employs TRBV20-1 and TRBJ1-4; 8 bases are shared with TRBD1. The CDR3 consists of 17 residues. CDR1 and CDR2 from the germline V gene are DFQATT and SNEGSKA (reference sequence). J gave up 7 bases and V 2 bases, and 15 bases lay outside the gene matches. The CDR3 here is CSARRTGNRSRGEKLFF. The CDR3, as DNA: TGCAGTGCTAGAAGGACAGGGAACAGGTCAAGGGGTGAAAAACTGTTTTTT.

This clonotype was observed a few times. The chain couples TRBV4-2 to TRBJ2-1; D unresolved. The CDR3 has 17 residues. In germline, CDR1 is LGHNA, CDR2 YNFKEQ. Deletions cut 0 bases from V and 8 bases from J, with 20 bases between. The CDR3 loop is CASSQDTGTTSGDEQFF. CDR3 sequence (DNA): TGTGCCAGCAGCCAAGATACCGGTACAACTTCTGGCGATGAGCAGTTCTTC.